The 18 T cell receptor beta chains given below trace back to one sample, sequenced in a study of blood T cell repertoires in COVID-19. Assay: immunoSEQ multiplex PCR; the TCRdb copy retains only in-frame clones and omits some. Here the sample spans some 170,000 clones, roughly nine tenths being singletons. The source material was PBMCs or T cells enriched from blood (not recorded which). The receptors derive from a human donor with acute COVID-19. The donor label of this sample is uncertain.

V gene TRBV9 combines with J gene TRBJ2-7, with 11 bases that match TRBD2. V was pared by 2 bases and J by 5 bases, with 3 bases of the junction left unmatched. This CDR3 contains 14 residues. CDR1 is SGDLS, CDR2 YYNGEE, per germline. The CDR3 DNA follows: TGTGCCAGCAGCGTTCTAGCGGGGGGCGACGAGCAGTACTTC. Translated: CASSVLAGGDEQYF.

The genes are TRBV24-1 and TRBJ2-3; D perhaps matches TRBD1 (5 bases). V was clipped by 6 bases and J by 4 bases, with 10 bases between them. The CDR3 extends over 13 amino acids. In germline, CDR1 is KGHDR, CDR2 SFDVKD. CDR3 in amino acids: CATSQTAPDTQYF. CDR3 DNA: TGTGCCACCAGTCAGACAGCCCCAGATACGCAGTATTTT.

Of note for this clone: Other DNA sequences in this specimen translate into the identical CDR3. This rearrangement joins TRBV5-1 to TRBJ1-2; D is possibly TRBD1 (5 bases). Trimming took off 4 bases at V and 8 bases at J, with 12 bases between the two ends. The CDR3 sequence is 12 residues long. Per the germline V gene, CDR1 is SGHRS and CDR2 is YFSETQ. The CDR3 DNA reads as TGCGCCAGCAGCCAAAGCGGGGCGGGCTACACCTTC. Protein sequence: CASSQSGAGYTF.

V is TRBV7-8 and J is TRBJ2-2; 14 bases line up with TRBD2. The length of the CDR3 is 18 residues. CDR1 is SGHVS and CDR2 is FQNEAQ in the germline V gene. The J segment lost 2 bases and the V segment lost 5 bases, leaving 7 bases of the junction unmatched. This CDR3 reads CASSLGTSGGSNTGELFF. DNA for the CDR3: TGTGCCAGCAGCCTTGGGACTAGCGGGGGAAGTAACACCGGGGAGCTGTTTTTT. Full variable domain (rest looked up from reference TRBV7-8 and TRBJ2-2): GAGVSQSPRYKVAKRGQDVALRCDPISGHVSLFWYQQALGQGPEFLTYFQNEAQLDKSGLPSDRFFAERPEGSVSTLKIQRTQQEDSAVYLCASSLGTSGGSNTGELFFGEGSRLTVL.

J is TRBJ1-1 and V is TRBV19; D is ambiguous. CDR1 is LNHDA, CDR2 SQIVND, per germline (reference sequence). The CDR3 runs 14 residues. Between the trimmed V and J ends, which lost 1 base and 1 base, there was a span of 7 bases. The CDR3 region is CASSIGAGNTEAFF. As DNA, the CDR3 is TGTGCCAGTAGTATAGGGGCGGGGAACACTGAAGCTTTCTTT. Combining the CDR3 with reference TRBV19 and TRBJ1-1 gives the whole variable domain DGGITQSPKYLFRKEGQNVTLSCEQNLNHDAMYWYRQDPGQGLRLIYYSQIVNDFQKGDIAEGYSVSREKKESFPLTVTSAQKNPTAFYLCASSIGAGNTEAFFGQGTRLTVV.

The chain combines TRBV9 with TRBJ2-7, with 11 nucleotides matching TRBD1. The germline gives CDR1 SGDLS, CDR2 YYNGEE. The CDR3 is made up of 15 amino acids. V trimming: 3 bases; J trimming: 3 bases; junction bases outside the gene matches: 5. CDR3 in DNA: TGTGCCAGCAGCGCCGGACAGGGGGCCGTCTACGAGCAGTACTTC. Amino acids: CASSAGQGAVYEQYF.

The chain carries TRBV7-2 and TRBJ1-2; D not certain. CDR3 size: 12 residues. The germline V gene has CDR1 SGHTA and CDR2 FQGNSA. V lost 5 bases, J lost 8 bases, and 12 bases lay in between. The CDR3 coding sequence is TGTGCCAGCAGCCCCCAGATGGAGGGCTACACCTTC. It codes for CASSPQMEGYTF. Supplemented by reference TRBV7-2 and TRBJ1-2, the full variable domain reads GAGVSQSPSNKVTEKGKDVELRCDPISGHTALYWYRQSLGQGLEFLIYFQGNSAPDKSGLPSDRFSAERTGGSVSTLTIQRTQQEDSAVYLCASSPQMEGYTFGSGTRLTVV.

This clone has only one observation. The J gene is TRBJ2-7, the V gene TRBV19, with 8 bases lining up with TRBD1. The length of the CDR3 is 14 residues. Losses at the gene ends were 3 bases for V and 7 bases for J; bases not matched to a gene: 8. Germline lookup yields CDR1 LNHDA and CDR2 SQIVND (reference sequence). CDR3 nucleotides: TGTGCCAGTAGTATTACTGACAGGGGACGAGAGCAGTACTTC. Its protein is CASSITDRGREQYF.

The V gene is TRBV3-1 (or the pseudogene TRBV3-2), the J gene TRBJ2-3; maybe TRBD1 (5 bases). V was pared by 0 bases and J by 2 bases, with 12 bases between. CDR1 is LGHDT, CDR2 YNNKEL, per germline (reference sequence). This CDR3 is built from 16 residues. In DNA form, the CDR3 reads TGTGCCAGCAGCCAAGATCCAGGGATGTACACAGATACGCAGTATTTT. Translating it yields CASSQDPGMYTDTQYF.

This clone was counted between two and nine times. The gene calls are TRBV5-4 and TRBJ2-4; D is possibly TRBD1 (6 bases). The CDR3 totals 11 residues. Germline CDR1 SGHNT, CDR2 YYREEE (reference sequence). V was pared by 0 bases and J by 12 bases, with 7 bases between. The CDR3 sequence is CASSLAGDQYF. The CDR3 coding sequence is TGTGCCAGCAGCTTGGCAGGGGATCAGTACTTC.

The chain links TRBV6-2 or TRBV6-3 to TRBJ1-2; tentatively, D is TRBD1 (5 bases). This CDR3 has 13 residues. The germline CDR1 and CDR2 sequences are MNHEY and SVGEGT. V was trimmed by 4 bases and J by 2 bases, leaving 8 bases between them. The CDR3 DNA is TGTGCCAGCAGTTCAACAGGAAACTATGGCTACACCTTC. Its protein product is CASSSTGNYGYTF.

The CDR3, as DNA: TGTGCCAGCAGCCCCGGGGGGCTGAACACTGAAGCTTTCTTT. Protein product: CASSPGGLNTEAFF. The rearrangement links TRBV7-8 to TRBJ1-1; the D gene is possibly TRBD1 (6 bases). Germline values: CDR1 SGHVS, CDR2 FQNEAQ. This CDR3 is built from 14 residues. V lost 5 bases and J lost 0, with 10 bases in between. Using reference TRBV7-8 and TRBJ1-1 for the parts outside the CDR3, the full variable domain is GAGVSQSPRYKVAKRGQDVALRCDPISGHVSLFWYQQALGQGPEFLTYFQNEAQLDKSGLPSDRFFAERPEGSVSTLKIQRTQQEDSAVYLCASSPGGLNTEAFFGQGTRLTVV.

This clone was observed a single time. The chain has TRBV5-1 and TRBJ1-1; D unresolved. Germline CDR1 and CDR2: SGHRS and YFSETQ. The CDR3 consists of 14 residues. V was shortened by 7 bases and J by 3 bases, with 16 bases between the two germline ends. The CDR3: CASRYGRGYTEAFF. CDR3 sequence (DNA): TGCGCCAGCCGATACGGCCGCGGCTACACTGAAGCTTTCTTT. The variable domain in full, with the rest retrieved from reference TRBV5-1 and TRBJ1-1, is KAGVTQTPRYLIKTRGQQVTLSCSPISGHRSVSWYQQTPGQGLQFLFEYFSETQRNKGNFPGRFSGRQFSNSRSEMNVSTLELGDSALYLCASRYGRGYTEAFFGQGTRLTVV.

The CDR3 sequence: CASSSDSYGYTF. The CDR3 DNA sequence: TGTGCCAGCAGCTCCGACAGCTATGGCTACACCTTC. The J gene is TRBJ1-2, the V gene TRBV7-6, with TRBD1 as a possible D gene (5 bases). The V and J ends lost 4 bases and 4 bases respectively, with 7 bases between them. CDR3 size: 12 residues. Germline V gives CDR1 SGHVS, CDR2 FNYEAQ.

This chain joins TRBV5-1 and TRBJ2-5, with D tentatively TRBD2 (6 bases). Trimming pared 4 bases from V and 2 bases from J, leaving 15 bases between. Germline V CDR1 and CDR2: SGHRS, YFSETQ. The CDR3 is made up of 15 amino acids. The CDR3, as DNA: TGCGCCAGCAGCCCCCGGGGCGGGGTACAAGAGACCCAGTACTTC. It specifies CASSPRGGVQETQYF.

The chain combines TRBV29-1 with TRBJ1-6, with 7 positions matching TRBD1. Trimming took 4 bases from V and 1 from J; bases not matched to a gene: 13. The germline V gene encodes CDR1 SQVTM and CDR2 ANQGSEA. The CDR3 extends over 18 amino acids. The CDR3 loop reads CSVVDRVGSRSYNSPLHF. CDR3 bases: TGCAGCGTTGTCGACAGGGTGGGGAGTCGGTCCTATAATTCACCCCTCCACTTT.

The chain combines TRBV7-2 with TRBJ2-3, with D unresolved. The germline gives CDR1 SGHTA, CDR2 FQGNSA. V was cut by 1 base and J by 4 bases, with 15 bases left in between. The CDR3 runs 16 residues. The DNA for the CDR3 is TGTGCCAGCAGCTTAGATCAGGCTAAAACTGCAGATACGCAGTATTTT. Translation: CASSLDQAKTADTQYF.

The V gene is TRBV2, the J gene TRBJ2-7; no clear D. The CDR3 contains 14 residues. V lost 3 bases and J lost 4, with 13 bases in between. Germline V gene lookup returns CDR1 SNHLY and CDR2 FYNNEI. The CDR3 protein is CASSDPLHPYEQYF. CDR3 sequence (DNA): TGTGCCAGCAGTGACCCCTTACATCCTTACGAGCAGTACTTC.